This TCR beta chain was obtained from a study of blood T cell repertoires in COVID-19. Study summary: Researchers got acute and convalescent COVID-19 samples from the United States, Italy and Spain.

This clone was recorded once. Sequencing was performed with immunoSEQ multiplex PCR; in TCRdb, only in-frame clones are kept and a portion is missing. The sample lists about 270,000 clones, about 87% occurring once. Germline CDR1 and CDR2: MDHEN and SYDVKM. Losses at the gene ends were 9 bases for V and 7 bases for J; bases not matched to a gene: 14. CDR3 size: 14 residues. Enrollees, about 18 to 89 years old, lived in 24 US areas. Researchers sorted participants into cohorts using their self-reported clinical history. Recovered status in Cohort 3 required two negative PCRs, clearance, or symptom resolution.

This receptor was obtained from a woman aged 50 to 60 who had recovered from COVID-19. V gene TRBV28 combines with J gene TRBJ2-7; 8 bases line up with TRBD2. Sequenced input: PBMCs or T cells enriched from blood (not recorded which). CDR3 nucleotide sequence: TGTGCCAGTCGGGGGGGCGGGAGCTTGGGAGAGCAGTACTTC. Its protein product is CASRGGGSLGEQYF.